These 5 T cell receptor beta chains were sequenced from one sample in a study of blood T cells in healthy people across ages. Sample-barcoded 5' priming and a J-beta primer mix drove a second PCR of about 6 to 11 cycles. TCRdb recomputed calls from the 5' RACE reads with MiXCR, one row per CDR3 protein. Among some 710,000 distinct CDR3 sequences, about half were seen once, and the ten largest hold less than 20%. Sequencing was done on a sample of blood. Source of these receptors: a man older than 75 in good health.

This clonotype turned up a few times. This chain connects TRBV7-2 to TRBJ2-1; D not certain. Germline lookup yields CDR1 SGHTA and CDR2 FQGNSA. The CDR3 has 14 amino acids. The V end was cut by 4 bases, the J end by 7 bases, with 14 bases between. The CDR3 nucleotides read TGTGCCAGCAGCTCAAAGTCCTGGGCGAATGAGCAGTTCTTC. Protein product: CASSSKSWANEQFF.

The chain joins TRBV6-1 to TRBJ2-1, with a tentative D call TRBD2 (6 bases). In germline, CDR1 is MNHNS, CDR2 SASEGT. This CDR3 contains 12 residues. V was trimmed by 2 bases and J by 11 bases, leaving 10 bases between them. The CDR3 sequence: CASSESRDKQFF. CDR3 nucleotides: TGTGCCAGCAGTGAATCGCGGGATAAGCAGTTCTTC.

The rearrangement uses TRBV6-6 and TRBJ2-3; TRBD2 aligns across 8 bases. This CDR3 contains 15 residues. V shed 5 bases and J 6 bases; nucleotides not matched to a gene: 10. Per germline, CDR1 MNHNY and CDR2 SVGAGI (reference sequence). The CDR3 DNA follows: TGTGCCAGCAGTGGGTCGAGCGGGGGCGGGGATACGCAGTATTTT. Protein sequence: CASSGSSGGGDTQYF.

The J gene is TRBJ2-3, the V gene TRBV12-3 or TRBV12-4, with D perhaps matching TRBD2 (6 bases). The CDR3 consists of 16 residues. Trimming removed 3 bases from V and 2 bases from J, with 15 bases in between. The DNA for the CDR3 is TGTGCCAGCAGTTTTCGGGAGCCCGGGGACACAGATACGCAGTATTTT. It yields the protein CASSFREPGDTDTQYF.

Notes on this clonotype: A much bigger clone sits one base away, suggesting this may be a read error. The chain couples TRBV4-2 to TRBJ2-4; the match to TRBD1 covers 7 bases. The DNA end is a closer match to TRBJ2-7, so the J assignment may be wrong. CDR3 length: 15 amino acids. In germline, CDR1 is LGHNA, CDR2 YNFKEQ. In nucleotides, the CDR3 is TGTGCCAGCAGCCAACCGGACAGGCCTCCCTCCGAGCAGTACTTC. This translates into CASSQPDRPPSEQYF.